The rows below give T cell receptor beta chains drawn from one sample of a study of human T cells and chemical hapten exposure. Using its own MiXCR run on the RACE reads, TCRdb lists one record per CDR3 protein. The sample contains 50,000 or so distinct CDR3 sequences, roughly 4.5% of which appear only once. Specimen: whole blood. These receptors were obtained from a human donor in good health. Some clones in this sample may be carry-over from other donors' samples. CDR3s include the opening cysteine and the closing phenylalanine or tryptophan. D genes are given only for firm matches. Some rows have no size entry. The others give once, few or many, or a class for an expanded clone.

>TRBV3-1|TRBJ1-5|many|-
TGTGCCAGCAGCCACGGGGGTTTGGCCCAGCATTTT
CASSHGGLAQHF
>TRBV4-1|TRBJ2-1|-|-
TGCGCCAGCAGCCAAGCCTCCCTTTACAATGAGCAGTTCTTC
CASSQASLYNEQFF
>TRBV27|TRBJ2-6|few|-
TGTGCCAGCAGGCAAACAGGGAACTCTGGGGCCAACGTCCTGACTTTC
CASRQTGNSGANVLTF
>TRBV6-6|TRBJ2-2|-|-
TGTGCCAGCTCCCTTGGACATAACACCGGGGAGCTGTTTTTT
CASSLGHNTGELFF
>TRBV6-5|TRBJ1-4|many|-
TGTGCCAGCAGCCCCACCCGGCGGGGCCCGGCAGAAAAACTGTTTTTT
CASSPTRRGPAEKLFF
>TRBV9|TRBJ2-7|many|TRBD2
TGTGCCAGCAGCGGGGGGACTAGCGGAAACTACGAGCAGTACTTC
CASSGGTSGNYEQYF
>TRBV10-2|TRBJ2-3|many|TRBD2
TGCGCCAGCAGCCAAGCGGGAGGCCGCACAGATACGCAGTATTTT
CASSQAGGRTDTQYF
>TRBV30|TRBJ1-1|-|-
TGTGCCTGGAGTGTACTGGGCAGTCACCCGCCTACGAACACTGAAGCTTTCTTT
CAWSVLGSHPPTNTEAFF
>TRBV7-9|TRBJ2-3|few|-
TGTGCCAGCAGCCACGGGCGGGAAGAAGATACGCAGTATTTT
CASSHGREEDTQYF
>TRBV3-1|TRBJ2-7|many|TRBD1
TGTGCCAGCAGCCGTTCGATTGGACCTTGGGACAGGGCTCCCTACGAGCAGTACTTC
CASSRSIGPWDRAPYEQYF
>TRBV4-1|TRBJ2-5|many|-
TGCGCCAGCAGCCAGTCCAGCGAACTACAAGAGACCCAGTACTTC
CASSQSSELQETQYF
>TRBV7-6|TRBJ2-3|many|TRBD2
TGTGCCAGCAGCCGAGGGACTAGTGCAGATACGCAGTATTTT
CASSRGTSADTQYF
>TRBV3-1|TRBJ1-3|-|-
TGTGCCAGCAGCCAAGACACGGTCTCTGGAAACACCATATATTTT
CASSQDTVSGNTIYF
>TRBV28|TRBJ1-1|many|-
TGTGCCAGCAGCTCTTACGCGGGGGGAACTGAAGCTTTCTTT
CASSSYAGGTEAFF
>TRBV6-5|TRBJ1-1|few|-
TGTGCCAGCAGTTACTCGACCGTCGACACTGAAGCTTTCTTT
CASSYSTVDTEAFF
>TRBV5-1|TRBJ2-5|many|TRBD1
TGCGCCAGCAGCTGGGGGACAGGGTCGATGGAGAAGACCCAGTACTTC
CASSWGTGSMEKTQYF
>TRBV7-3|TRBJ2-2|many|-
TGTGCCAGCAGCTTAGCGGACACCGGGGAGCTGTTTTTT
CASSLADTGELFF
>TRBV19|TRBJ1-2|many|TRBD1
TGTGCCAGTACTCAACGACAGGGCTATGGCTACACCTTC
CASTQRQGYGYTF
>TRBV29-1|TRBJ2-3|many|TRBD1
TGCAGCGTTGAAGATACGGGACAGGGCACAGATACGCAGTATTTT
CSVEDTGQGTDTQYF
>TRBV3-1|TRBJ2-3|few|TRBD2
TGTGCCAGCAGCCAAGAGGTGGGACTAGCGGGAGCTGATACGCAGTATTTT
CASSQEVGLAGADTQYF
>TRBV6-2/TRBV6-3|TRBJ1-4|few|-
TGTGCCAGCAGTTACTCTTGGAGGGGGGAAAAACTGTTTTTT
CASSYSWRGEKLFF
>TRBV7-9|TRBJ1-3|few|-
TGTGCCAGCAGCTTAGAAGGCCAGTGGACCTCTGGAAACACCATATATTTT
CASSLEGQWTSGNTIYF
>TRBV12-3/TRBV12-4|TRBJ2-3|many|TRBD2
TGTGCCAGCAGTGGACTAGCGGGATATAGCACAGATACGCAGTATTTT
CASSGLAGYSTDTQYF
>TRBV18|TRBJ1-6|-|-
TGTGCCAGCTCACCAAACAGGGATTCACCCCTCCACTTT
CASSPNRDSPLHF
>TRBV27|TRBJ2-1|-|-
TGTGCCAGCAGTTTAGGGGGCAGTGAGCAGTTCTTC
CASSLGGSEQFF
>TRBV20-1|TRBJ1-5|few|-
TGCAGTGCTAGGACTCAGCCCCAGCATTTT
CSARTQPQHF
>TRBV6-5|TRBJ2-3|many|-
TGTGTCACTGGGTTAGGGCTTAGCACAGATACGCAGTATTTT
CVTGLGLSTDTQYF
>TRBV7-9|TRBJ2-2|-|TRBD2
TGTGCCAGCAGCCGGGGACTAGCGGCCATGAACACCGGGGAGCTGTTTTTT
CASSRGLAAMNTGELFF
>TRBV15|TRBJ1-5|many|-
TGTGCCACCAGCAGAGACCCCCCGGGGCCTAATCAGCCCCAGCATTTT
CATSRDPPGPNQPQHF
>TRBV28|TRBJ1-5|many|TRBD1
TGTGCCAGCAGTTTAGAGGACAGGAATAATCAGCCCCAGCATTTT
CASSLEDRNNQPQHF
>TRBV20-1|TRBJ1-2|many|-
TGCAGTGCTAGAGATCTAATCCGGGGGTCAAACTATGGCTACACCTTC
CSARDLIRGSNYGYTF
>TRBV27|TRBJ2-3|many|-
TGTGCCAGCAGTTTACCCCCCCTGAGCCCTAATCTGGATTTT
CASSLPPLSPNLDF
>TRBV10-3|TRBJ2-7|many|TRBD2
TGTGCCATCAGTGGGACTAGCGGGAGGCCCTACGAGCAGTACTTC
CAISGTSGRPYEQYF
>TRBV2|TRBJ1-5|few|-
TGTGCCAGCAGTGAACGAGGACAGCCCCAGCATTTT
CASSERGQPQHF
>TRBV13|TRBJ2-5|many|-
TGTGCCAGCAGCTTAGCTCTAGAGACCAACCGGGGGACCCAGTACTTC
CASSLALETNRGTQYF
>TRBV6-5|TRBJ2-7|many|-
TGTGCCAGCAGTTACGACAGGCCCCCCTACGAGCAGTACTTC
CASSYDRPPYEQYF
>TRBV10-3|TRBJ1-1|many|-
TGTGCCATCAGTGAGTCGGACACTGAAGCTTTCTTT
CAISESDTEAFF
>TRBV20-1|TRBJ2-4|-|TRBD2
TGCAGTGCAAGACTAAGCGGGATACGAAACATTCAGTACTTC
CSARLSGIRNIQYF
>TRBV5-5|TRBJ1-6|-|TRBD1
TGTGCCAGCAGCCTACAGGGGGCGGGGAATTCACCCCTCCACTTT
CASSLQGAGNSPLHF